These 27 T cell receptor beta chains were sequenced from one sample in a study of blood T cells in healthy people across ages. A second PCR, run for roughly 7 to 11 cycles, used a sample-barcoded 5' primer plus a J-beta primer mix. TCRdb reprocessed the 5' RACE reads with MiXCR, giving one entry per CDR3 protein. The top ten clones hold less than 5% of a sample with about 1.5 million distinct CDR3 sequences, approximately 43% of them seen once. Sequenced material: blood. The receptors were sampled from a woman aged 18-30 years in good health.

This clonotype has only a few counts. The chain carries TRBV18 and TRBJ2-1, with D hard to call. Per germline, CDR1 KGHSH and CDR2 LQKENI. The CDR3 is 15 amino acids. Trimming shortened V by 5 bases and J by 0 bases, and 11 bases separated the two germline ends. The chain's CDR3 is CASSFSESSYNEQFF. The CDR3 nucleotides are TGTGCCAGCTCATTCTCTGAGAGCTCCTACAATGAGCAGTTCTTC.

This clonotype was counted a few times. The chain has TRBV7-8 and TRBJ2-5; tentative D call: TRBD2 (5 bases). Trimming left V 3 bases short and J 11 bases short, with 16 bases between. Germline V gene lookup returns CDR1 SGHVS and CDR2 FQNEAQ. CDR3 length equals 13 residues. CDR3 nucleotide sequence: TGTGCCAGCAGCTTGTTAGCGCGCAATGAGCAGTACTTC. This encodes CASSLLARNEQYF.

V usage is TRBV18 and J usage is TRBJ1-3, with D unclear. This CDR3 has 14 residues. CDR1 is KGHSH and CDR2 is LQKENI in the germline V gene. The V end lost 3 bases, the J end lost 1 base, and 7 bases lay between the germline ends. CDR3 protein: CASSPPPSGNTIYF. The DNA of the CDR3 is TGTGCCAGCTCACCCCCCCCGTCTGGAAACACCATATATTTT.

This clonotype came up a few times. The genes are TRBV27 and TRBJ2-5, with D unclear. The J call could be wrong; TRBJ2-7 is a better fit for the DNA end. From germline, CDR1 is MNHEY and CDR2 SMNVEV (reference sequence). The CDR3 totals 13 residues. In DNA, the CDR3 is TGTGCCAGCAGCACCGGGCGGACCTACGAGCAGTACTTC. Amino acids: CASSTGRTYEQYF.

This CDR3 reads CASSFWASGMNTEAFF. The CDR3 DNA sequence: TGTGCCAGCAGCTTTTGGGCGTCGGGGATGAACACTGAAGCTTTCTTT. The chain combines TRBV11-2 with TRBJ1-1; D is unresolved. Germline V CDR1 and CDR2: SGHAT, FQNNGV. With 3 bases removed from V and 0 bases from J, the gap between germline ends came to 14 bases. The CDR3 covers 16 residues.

The chain combines TRBV27 with TRBJ1-1; 9 bases align to TRBD1. Losses at the gene ends were 5 bases for V and 5 bases for J; bases not matched to a gene: 12. Germline CDR1 reads MNHEY; CDR2 reads SMNVEV (reference sequence). This CDR3 comprises 16 residues. CDR3 DNA: TGTGCCAGCAGTCCAATCTCAGACAGGGGGTCTACTGAAGCTTTCTTT. It yields the protein CASSPISDRGSTEAFF.

The chain combines TRBV20-1 with TRBJ2-3; a possible D gene is TRBD2 (6 bases). The CDR3 contains 13 residues. V was shortened by 1 base and J by 8 bases, with 13 bases between the two germline ends. Germline V gives CDR1 DFQATT, CDR2 SNEGSKA (reference sequence). The CDR3 here is CSARVMGLPTQYF. CDR3 DNA sequence: TGCAGTGCTAGAGTAATGGGACTCCCTACGCAGTATTTT.

The genes are TRBV7-2 and TRBJ2-7; 12 bases line up with TRBD1. Germline CDR1 is SGHTA and CDR2 is FQGNSA. The CDR3 totals 17 residues. With 1 base clipped from V and 0 bases from J, the junction kept 4 bases outside the gene matches. This CDR3 reads CASSLGGTGGLSYEQYF. The CDR3 nucleotides read TGTGCCAGCAGCTTAGGGGGGACAGGGGGCCTCTCCTACGAGCAGTACTTC.

This clonotype was counted a few times. The V call is TRBV27, the J call TRBJ2-3; D call uncertain. V lost 0 bases, J lost 1 base, and 11 bases lay in between. In germline, CDR1 is MNHEY, CDR2 SMNVEV (reference sequence). This CDR3 is built from 16 residues. This CDR3 is CASSLSTFGRTDTQYF. CDR3 in DNA: TGTGCCAGCAGTTTATCGACGTTCGGGCGCACAGATACGCAGTATTTT.

The rearrangement joins TRBV12-3 or TRBV12-4 to TRBJ2-1; 12 positions agree with TRBD1. J was trimmed by 8 bases and V by 2 bases; bases with no gene match: 7. The CDR3 loop spans 16 amino acids. CDR3 in amino acids: CASSLSGTGGWDEQFF. CDR3 nucleotides: TGTGCCAGCAGTTTATCCGGGACAGGGGGCTGGGATGAGCAGTTCTTC.

This sequence joins TRBV6-5 and TRBJ1-2; D is perhaps TRBD1 (6 bases). CDR1 is MNHEY and CDR2 is SVGAGI in the germline V gene. Trimming cost V 7 bases and J 8 bases, with 17 bases left between them. This CDR3 comprises 13 residues. This CDR3 is CASTPTGRRGYTF. CDR3 nucleotide sequence: TGTGCCAGCACCCCAACAGGGAGGCGAGGCTACACCTTC.

The gene calls are TRBV20-1 and TRBJ1-5; 7 bases agree with TRBD1. The CDR3 is 13 residues long. CDR1 is DFQATT, CDR2 SNEGSKA, per germline (reference sequence). With 3 bases clipped from V and 5 bases from J, the junction kept 4 bases outside the gene matches. CDR3 residues: CSASRQGDQPQHF. For the CDR3, the DNA is TGCAGTGCTAGCCGACAGGGTGATCAGCCCCAGCATTTT.

The chain has TRBV29-1 and TRBJ1-1; 9 bases fit TRBD1. V was pared by 7 bases and J by 7 bases, with 7 bases of the junction left unmatched. The CDR3 length is 12 residues. CDR1 is SQVTM, CDR2 ANQGSEA, per germline. CDR3 coding DNA: TGCAGCGCTTCCGGGACAGGGAGTGAAGCTTTCTTT. Protein sequence: CSASGTGSEAFF.

The rearrangement joins TRBV29-1 to TRBJ2-5, with TRBD1 as a possible D gene (6 bases). The J call may be wrong; the DNA end is better matched by TRBJ2-7. The CDR3 sequence is 13 residues long. Germline CDR1 reads SQVTM; CDR2 reads ANQGSEA. The chain's CDR3 is CSAGSGVTYEQYF. The CDR3 DNA reads as TGCAGCGCCGGGTCAGGGGTCACCTACGAGCAGTACTTC.

CDR3 bases: TGTGCCAGCAGTGCGCTGACAGGGGGCCGGTATAGCGAGCAGTACTTC. It is translated as CASSALTGGRYSEQYF. The rearrangement uses TRBV6-1 and TRBJ2-7; 10 bases map to TRBD1. The V gene end was trimmed by 4 bases and the J gene end by 6 bases; junction bases not matched to a gene: 12. CDR3 length: 16 amino acids. Germline V gene lookup returns CDR1 MNHNS and CDR2 SASEGT.

A remark on this clonotype: The CDR3 does not end in the conserved phenylalanine or tryptophan, so this is likely a read error. The V gene is TRBV4-1, the J gene TRBJ1-2; perhaps TRBD1 as D (6 bases). CDR3 length: 16 amino acids. Per germline, CDR1 MGHRA and CDR2 YSYEKL. V lost 3 bases to trimming and J lost 4 bases, with 18 bases between them. The CDR3 bases are TGCGCCAGCAGCCACCCCAGGCCAGGGGTGGTCTATGGCTACACCGTC. Encoded protein: CASSHPRPGVVYGYTV.

V usage is TRBV4-1 and J usage is TRBJ1-5, with D unclear. V was clipped by 0 bases and J by 6 bases, with 9 bases between them. From germline, CDR1 is MGHRA and CDR2 YSYEKL. The CDR3 spans 14 residues. In nucleotides, the CDR3 is TGCGCCAGCAGCCAAGATCGAGGTTTTCAGCCCCAGCATTTT. Its protein is CASSQDRGFQPQHF.

The chain employs TRBV3-1 and TRBJ2-5, with a possible D match to TRBD2 (6 bases). CDR1 and CDR2 (germline): LGHDT, YNNKEL (reference sequence). This CDR3 has 15 amino acids. V lost 0 bases to trimming and J lost 5 bases, with 13 bases between them. This CDR3 is CASSQDWMEGETQYF. DNA for the CDR3: TGTGCCAGCAGCCAAGATTGGATGGAGGGGGAGACCCAGTACTTC.

The chain employs TRBV20-1 and TRBJ2-3; D may be TRBD1 (5 bases). CDR3 size: 15 residues. V was cut by 1 base and J by 3 bases, with 14 bases left in between. CDR1 and CDR2 (germline): DFQATT, SNEGSKA (reference sequence). The CDR3 nucleotides are TGCAGTGCTAGAGCGTGGCAGGGTTTTACAGATACGCAGTATTTT. Its protein is CSARAWQGFTDTQYF.

The sample holds a few counts of this clonotype. The CDR3, as DNA: TGCAGTGCTCCAGACGGGAACTATGGCTACACCTTC. Encoded protein: CSAPDGNYGYTF. This chain links TRBV20-1 with TRBJ1-2, with D unclear. V gave up 5 bases and J gave up 2 bases, with 9 bases separating them. CDR3 size: 12 residues. Germline assignment: CDR1 DFQATT and CDR2 SNEGSKA (reference sequence).

This sequence joins TRBV7-9 and TRBJ2-3; D gene unclear. V was clipped by 5 bases and J by 6 bases, with 21 bases between them. From germline, CDR1 is SEHNR and CDR2 FQNEAQ (reference sequence). This CDR3 contains 16 residues. CDR3 in amino acids: CASSPLGNKLVDTQYF. The CDR3 DNA is TGTGCCAGCAGCCCGCTTGGGAACAAACTCGTTGATACGCAGTATTTT.

The CDR3 DNA reads TGTGCCAGCAGTTTAAAGGAAACCACTGAAGCTTTCTTT. This codes for CASSLKETTEAFF. V and J are TRBV27 and TRBJ1-1; D unclear. The CDR3 is made up of 13 amino acids. Germline-derived CDR1 and CDR2 are MNHEY and SMNVEV (reference sequence). V lost 2 bases to trimming and J lost 4 bases, with 8 bases between them.

This clonotype appeared a few times. The chain combines TRBV25-1 with TRBJ1-2; 9 bases match TRBD1. The CDR3 covers 16 residues. The V segment lost 4 bases and the J segment 3 bases; nucleotides outside the gene matches: 9. The germline V gene has CDR1 MGHDK and CDR2 SYGVNS. CDR3 DNA sequence: TGTGCCAGCAGTGTCGGCTACAGGGGGCGCGACTATGGCTACACCTTC. It specifies CASSVGYRGRDYGYTF.

This clonotype has only one observation. The J gene is TRBJ1-2, the V gene TRBV29-1; 8 bases match TRBD1. Germline-derived CDR1 and CDR2 are SQVTM and ANQGSEA. V shed 6 bases and J 8 bases; nucleotides not matched to a gene: 8. The CDR3 sequence is 12 residues long. Here the CDR3 reads CSVRTGPTGYTF. The CDR3, as DNA: TGCAGCGTCCGGACAGGGCCCACAGGCTACACCTTC.

This clonotype came up a few times. The CDR3 nucleotides are TGTGCCAGCAGTGAAGGGAGACAACAGGACTATGGCTACACCTTC. It translates to CASSEGRQQDYGYTF. The V and J genes are TRBV6-1 and TRBJ1-2, with D possibly matching TRBD1 (5 bases). V was cut by 1 base and J by 3 bases, with 12 bases left in between. Germline CDR1 and CDR2: MNHNS and SASEGT. The CDR3 sequence is 15 residues long.

This chain joins TRBV6-6 and TRBJ2-5; 7 bases are a match to TRBD2. CDR3 length equals 14 residues. Germline values: CDR1 MNHNY, CDR2 SVGAGI (reference sequence). After removal of 7 bases from V and 1 base from J, the junction contained 6 bases not matched to a gene. The chain's CDR3 is CASKSTGGQETQYF. The CDR3 bases are TGTGCCAGCAAGTCGACGGGGGGCCAAGAGACCCAGTACTTC.

The sample holds a few counts of this clonotype. The CDR3 DNA reads as TGTGCCAGCAGTTTTAGGGCAGGGGGTGGAAATGAGCAGTTCTTC. Its protein is CASSFRAGGGNEQFF. The chain employs TRBV27 and TRBJ2-1, with TRBD1 matching 7 bases. Germline V CDR1 and CDR2: MNHEY, SMNVEV (reference sequence). Losses at the gene ends were 3 bases for V and 7 bases for J; bases not matched to a gene: 9. CDR3 length: 15 residues.